Listed below are T cell receptor beta chains from one sample, sequenced in a study of OX40 agonist ivuxolimab in advanced cancers. Clones were read by immunoSEQ multiplex PCR, and TCRdb kept only the in-frame ones, dropping some. Here the sample spans under 70,000 clones, around 88% being singletons. The sequenced sample was CD4+ or CD8+ T cells sorted from blood, obtained in a trial of the OX40 agonist ivuxolimab. The origin of the receptors is an adult with an advanced solid tumor such as melanoma, head and neck, liver or kidney cancer. Both conserved end residues are trimmed from each CDR3. Each record gives: J gene, clone size, V gene, CDR3 protein. Size is stated for part of the rows, as once, few or many counts, or as a class when the clone is expanded.

J gene: TRBJ2-7; clone size: .; V gene: TRBV6-5; CDR3 protein: ASGQAGGSYEQY
J gene: TRBJ2-5; clone size: few; V gene: TRBV6-1; CDR3 protein: ASSEKGGGRAGETQY
J gene: TRBJ1-2; clone size: .; V gene: TRBV30; CDR3 protein: AWSAGEGYT
J gene: TRBJ2-3; clone size: .; V gene: TRBV9; CDR3 protein: ASSLRLAGDTQY
J gene: TRBJ1-2; clone size: .; V gene: TRBV7-9; CDR3 protein: ASTREPENYGYT
J gene: TRBJ1-5; clone size: .; V gene: TRBV4-1; CDR3 protein: ASSQGGVGQPQH
J gene: TRBJ1-2; clone size: .; V gene: TRBV11-2; CDR3 protein: TSSPTGTGVLGYT
J gene: TRBJ2-4; clone size: .; V gene: TRBV2; CDR3 protein: ASSERQILAKNIQY
J gene: TRBJ1-2; clone size: .; V gene: TRBV5-1; CDR3 protein: ASSVDTNYGYT
J gene: TRBJ1-1; clone size: .; V gene: TRBV28; CDR3 protein: ASSITGAEAF
J gene: TRBJ1-5; clone size: .; V gene: TRBV2; CDR3 protein: ASSGEGIQPQH
J gene: TRBJ2-5; clone size: .; V gene: TRBV30; CDR3 protein: AWGRVETQY
J gene: TRBJ1-2; clone size: .; V gene: TRBV6-5; CDR3 protein: ASSYSGRWGSGYT
J gene: TRBJ2-3; clone size: .; V gene: TRBV5-1; CDR3 protein: ASSTSLSGQY
J gene: TRBJ1-5; clone size: .; V gene: TRBV28; CDR3 protein: AIGPGTGGFQPQH
J gene: TRBJ2-5; clone size: .; V gene: TRBV9; CDR3 protein: ASSVGLAGRAKTQY
J gene: TRBJ1-6; clone size: .; V gene: TRBV6-5; CDR3 protein: ASSYSLRAPNSPLH
J gene: TRBJ1-5; clone size: .; V gene: TRBV18; CDR3 protein: ASSPGEGTQH
J gene: TRBJ2-7; clone size: .; V gene: TRBV6-1; CDR3 protein: ASSVTGTGAYEQY
J gene: TRBJ2-1; clone size: .; V gene: TRBV18; CDR3 protein: ASSNSQHSYNEQF